This record looks at one T cell receptor (beta chain) sequence and its context. TCRdb's copy holds only in-frame clones and misses some; the assay was immunoSEQ multiplex PCR. This table has about 380,000 clones, 85% to 95% appearing once. The data were obtained in a study of shared T cell receptors in the human thymus. Input material: thymocytes. The TCR was taken from a human donor.

The CDR3 DNA sequence: TGCGCCAGCAGTGACCCCGGGAGGCCCAGCTCCTACAATGAGCAGTTCTTC. Amino acids: CASSDPGRPSSYNEQFF. V and J are TRBV10-2 and TRBJ2-1, with 7 bases lining up with TRBD2. Trimming took 3 bases from V and 0 from J; bases not matched to a gene: 8. CDR3 length equals 17 residues. CDR1 is WSHSY, CDR2 SAAADI, per germline.